The next 25 T cell receptor beta chains were all read from a single sample in a study of cytomegalovirus exposure and HLA in healthy donors. Primers included in the PCR were 60 Vbeta and 13 Jbeta primers. Sequencing used immunoSEQ multiplex PCR; TCRdb keeps in-frame clones, though not all of them. The data contain fewer than 150,000 clones, roughly 80% of them singletons. The sample consisted of PBMCs. The receptor source for this set is a woman aged 25-40 years in good health and CMV-seropositive.

The chain employs TRBV5-6 and TRBJ1-2, with TRBD1 matching 7 bases. Germline-derived CDR1 and CDR2 are SGHDT and YYEEEE. This CDR3 has 13 residues. Losses at the gene ends were 1 base for V and 7 bases for J; bases not matched to a gene: 4. CDR3 amino acids: CASSLYDRVGYTF. In nucleotides, the CDR3 is TGTGCCAGCAGCTTGTATGACAGGGTTGGCTACACCTTC. Variable domain in full (rest from reference TRBV5-6 and TRBJ1-2): DAGVTQSPTHLIKTRGQQVTLRCSPKSGHDTVSWYQQALGQGPQFIFQYYEEEERQRGNFPDRFSGHQFPNYSSELNVNALLLGDSALYLCASSLYDRVGYTFGSGTRLTVV.

The J gene is TRBJ2-3, the V gene TRBV15; maybe TRBD2 (6 bases). V was trimmed by 7 bases and J by 5 bases, leaving 16 bases between them. In germline, CDR1 is LNHNV, CDR2 YYDKDF (reference sequence). This CDR3 contains 14 residues. The CDR3 reads CATTSPGAEDTQYF. CDR3 in DNA: TGTGCCACCACTAGCCCGGGAGCTGAAGATACGCAGTATTTT.

The CDR3 region has the DNA TGCGCCAGCAGCAGGGGACTAGCGGACTCACAAGAGACCCAGTACTTC. This encodes CASSRGLADSQETQYF. The rearrangement uses TRBV5-1 and TRBJ2-5, with TRBD2 identical over 11 bases. CDR1 and CDR2 (germline): SGHRS, YFSETQ. The J segment lost 2 bases and the V segment lost 4 bases, leaving 7 bases of the junction unmatched. This CDR3 has 16 residues.

The chain employs TRBV18 and TRBJ2-1; possibly TRBD2 for D (6 bases). The length of the CDR3 is 15 residues. Germline assignment: CDR1 KGHSH and CDR2 LQKENI. The V and J ends lost 2 bases and 5 bases respectively, with 13 bases between them. CDR3 in DNA: TGTGCCAGCTCACCAATTGGGAGGCTGGACAATGAGCAGTTCTTC. This sequence encodes CASSPIGRLDNEQFF.

Worth noting for this clone: An end of the junction does not agree with germline; a read error may underlie this. The chain carries TRBV29-1 and TRBJ2-5, with 11 bases identical to TRBD2. CDR1 and CDR2 from the germline V gene are SQVTM and ANQGSEA. The CDR3 totals 13 residues. CDR3 protein: CSVVTSGGRTWNF. DNA for the CDR3: TGCAGCGTTGTCACTAGCGGGGGCCGAACATGGAACTTC.

The chain joins TRBV5-1 to TRBJ2-1; 12 bases agree with TRBD2. The J segment lost 4 bases and the V segment lost 1 base, leaving 6 bases of the junction unmatched. The germline V gene has CDR1 SGHRS and CDR2 YFSETQ. The CDR3 covers 17 residues. CDR3 nucleotide sequence: TGCGCCAGCAGCTTGCTACTAGCGGGGGGAGAATACAATGAGCAGTTCTTC. Residues: CASSLLLAGGEYNEQFF.

The chain joins TRBV14 to TRBJ1-2; D remains ambiguous. Trimming removed 4 bases at V and 8 bases at J, with 20 bases between. This CDR3 has 15 amino acids. Germline V gives CDR1 SGHDN, CDR2 FVKESK. CDR3 DNA sequence: TGTGCCAGCAGCCCCGCGCTACTCCAATTCGAGGGCTACACCTTC. Translated, it gives CASSPALLQFEGYTF.

The chain joins TRBV27 to TRBJ1-5, with TRBD1 as a possible D gene (6 bases). The germline V and J ends were trimmed by 4 bases and 3 bases, with 10 bases remaining between them. The CDR3 sequence is 14 residues long. The germline V gene encodes CDR1 MNHEY and CDR2 SMNVEV (reference sequence). DNA of the CDR3: TGTGCCAGCAGTTCGACAGGCTCCAATCAGCCCCAGCATTTT. Its translation is CASSSTGSNQPQHF.

The chain combines TRBV9 with TRBJ2-7; 8 bases map to TRBD1. Trimming cost V 4 bases and J 0 bases; bases outside gene matches: 3. Germline V gene sequence: CDR1 SGDLS, CDR2 YYNGEE. The CDR3 is 14 amino acids. The CDR3 DNA sequence: TGTGCCAGCAGCCCGGACAGGGACTCCTACGAGCAGTACTTC. Its protein product is CASSPDRDSYEQYF.

The CDR3 DNA sequence: TGTGCCAGCAGTGCCGGACTAGCGGGAAGACCCTACGAGCAGTACTTC. Amino acids: CASSAGLAGRPYEQYF. The gene calls are TRBV9 and TRBJ2-7, with TRBD2 matching over 12 bases. Trimming at V came to 5 bases and at J to 2 bases, leaving 8 bases not matched to a gene. Per the germline V gene, CDR1 is SGDLS and CDR2 is YYNGEE. CDR3 length: 16 amino acids.

This chain joins TRBV6-5 and TRBJ1-2; 9 nucleotides align to TRBD1. V was pared by 4 bases and J by 8 bases, with 8 bases of the junction left unmatched. The CDR3 is 14 amino acids. Germline V gene sequence: CDR1 MNHEY, CDR2 SVGAGI. The CDR3 spells CASSWDRDSRGYTF. CDR3 nucleotides: TGTGCCAGCAGTTGGGACAGGGATTCACGGGGCTACACCTTC.

Concerning this clone itself: The same CDR3 arises from other DNA sequences in this sample as well. J is TRBJ1-1 and V is TRBV27; a weak D match, TRBD1 (5 bases). The CDR3 is made up of 13 amino acids. Trimming shortened V by 2 bases and J by 4 bases, and 8 bases separated the two germline ends. In germline, CDR1 is MNHEY, CDR2 SMNVEV (reference sequence). The CDR3 loop reads CASSLGGGTEAFF. The DNA of the CDR3 is TGTGCCAGCAGTTTAGGGGGAGGCACTGAAGCTTTCTTT.

The rearrangement uses TRBV4-1 and TRBJ1-2, with D perhaps TRBD1 (6 bases). This CDR3 has 15 amino acids. Trimming took off 3 bases at V and 5 bases at J, with 16 bases between the two ends. Germline CDR1 MGHRA, CDR2 YSYEKL. The CDR3 nucleotides read TGCGCCAGCAGCCACGCCGGGACAATCGGGTATGGCTACACCTTC. This translates into CASSHAGTIGYGYTF.

This clone was picked up one time. V gene TRBV5-6 combines with J gene TRBJ2-6; D ambiguous. The germline CDR1 and CDR2 sequences are SGHDT and YYEEEE. The CDR3 runs to 15 residues. V lost 5 bases to trimming and J lost 0 bases, with 9 bases between them. CDR3 nucleotides: TGTGCCAGCAGAATGGTCGGCTCTGGGGCCAACGTCCTGACTTTC. This translates into CASRMVGSGANVLTF. Combining the CDR3 with reference TRBV5-6 and TRBJ2-6 gives the whole variable domain DAGVTQSPTHLIKTRGQQVTLRCSPKSGHDTVSWYQQALGQGPQFIFQYYEEEERQRGNFPDRFSGHQFPNYSSELNVNALLLGDSALYLCASRMVGSGANVLTFGAGSRLTVL.

The chain joins TRBV19 to TRBJ2-1; D gene unclear. Germline V CDR1 and CDR2: LNHDA, SQIVND (reference sequence). Trimming took off 1 base at V and 6 bases at J, with 28 bases between the two ends. The CDR3 extends over 20 amino acids. The chain's CDR3 is CASSIVGAAGRPVWRNEQFF. The DNA for the CDR3 is TGTGCCAGTAGTATAGTAGGCGCAGCCGGCAGGCCGGTCTGGCGCAATGAGCAGTTCTTC.

The chain recombines TRBV19 with TRBJ2-5; 9 nucleotides line up with TRBD2. The CDR3 length is 14 residues. CDR1 is LNHDA and CDR2 is SQIVND in the germline V gene (reference sequence). V gave up 5 bases and J gave up 4 bases; unmatched junction bases: 5. The CDR3: CASSALAGLETQYF. CDR3 nucleotide sequence: TGTGCCAGTAGTGCCCTAGCGGGGTTAGAGACCCAGTACTTC.

The CDR3: CASRGDTGELFF. Here the CDR3 DNA reads TGTGCCAGTCGGGGGGACACCGGGGAGCTGTTTTTT. The chain has TRBV7-3 and TRBJ2-2; 7 bases agree with TRBD2. Germline trimming cut 9 bases from V and 3 bases from J; bases unmatched to any gene: 1. The CDR3 sequence is 12 residues long. Looked up from germline, CDR1 is SGHTA and CDR2 is FQGTGA.

This sequence joins TRBV7-3 and TRBJ1-2, with 7 bases that match TRBD1. CDR1 and CDR2 from the germline V gene are SGHTA and FQGTGA. The CDR3 has 13 amino acids. With V trimmed by 6 bases and J by 8 bases, 9 bases remained unmatched. The CDR3 bases are TGTGCCAGCAGACCCGGGGACAGAAGAGGCTACACCTTC. It is translated as CASRPGDRRGYTF. The full variable domain, in which reference TRBV7-3 and TRBJ1-2 provide the parts outside the CDR3, is GAGVSQTPSNKVTEKGKYVELRCDPISGHTALYWYRQSLGQGPEFLIYFQGTGAADDSGLPNDRFFAVRPEGSVSTLKIQRTERGDSAVYLCASRPGDRRGYTFGSGTRLTVV.

The chain links TRBV19 to TRBJ1-2; 8 nucleotides match TRBD1. J lost 4 bases, V lost 9 bases, and 7 bases had no gene match. There are 13 residues in the CDR3. Germline loops: CDR1 LNHDA, CDR2 SQIVND (reference sequence). The CDR3 here is CASQHDRGYGYTF. The CDR3 DNA reads TGTGCCAGCCAACATGACAGGGGCTATGGCTACACCTTC.

V usage is TRBV7-2 and J usage is TRBJ2-1; D gene ambiguous. This CDR3 region has 13 residues. With 4 bases removed from V and 6 bases from J, the gap between germline ends came to 10 bases. CDR1 is SGHTA, CDR2 FQGNSA, per germline. CDR3 residues: CASSSYGVNEQFF. The CDR3 DNA reads TGTGCCAGCAGCTCCTACGGAGTCAATGAGCAGTTCTTC.

The chain combines TRBV7-9 with TRBJ1-1; no definite D call. The CDR3 covers 15 residues. Per germline, CDR1 SEHNR and CDR2 FQNEAQ (reference sequence). V was shortened by 4 bases and J by 2 bases, with 14 bases between the two germline ends. CDR3 DNA: TGTGCCAGCAGCTCGGCTGCAGGCATCAACACTGAAGCTTTCTTT. It encodes CASSSAAGINTEAFF.

V is TRBV15 and J is TRBJ1-1, with unresolved D. Trimming took off 0 bases at V and 2 bases at J, with 4 bases between the two ends. The CDR3 length is 13 residues. Germline-derived CDR1 and CDR2 are LNHNV and YYDKDF (reference sequence). The CDR3 loop is CATSRDLNTEAFF. The CDR3 bases are TGTGCCACCAGCAGAGACCTAAACACTGAAGCTTTCTTT.

The chain combines TRBV25-1 with TRBJ1-6; possible D gene TRBD1, 6 bases. Trimming pared 5 bases from V and 7 bases from J, leaving 12 bases between. The CDR3 spans 14 residues. The germline gives CDR1 MGHDK, CDR2 SYGVNS. CDR3: CASSPGGGNSPLHF. For the CDR3, the DNA is TGTGCCAGCAGTCCCGGCGGGGGCAATTCACCCCTCCACTTT.

This clone came up a few times. The chain is built from TRBV6-5 and TRBJ1-2, with TRBD1 as a possible D gene (6 bases). This CDR3 spans 14 amino acids. V shed 2 bases and J shed 6 bases, with 13 bases lying between them. Germline-derived CDR1 and CDR2 are MNHEY and SVGAGI. CDR3 sequence (DNA): TGTGCCAGCAGTTACCGCACAGGGAAGCATGGCTACACCTTC. Amino acid sequence: CASSYRTGKHGYTF.

The chain is built from TRBV5-6 and TRBJ2-5; D unresolved. CDR1 SGHDT and CDR2 YYEEEE come from the germline V gene. V dropped 3 bases and J dropped 2 bases, with 11 bases sitting between them. The CDR3 has 14 amino acids. Here the CDR3 reads CASSSRRRQETQYF. The CDR3 DNA is TGTGCCAGCAGCTCTCGTCGCCGGCAAGAGACCCAGTACTTC. The whole variable domain, filled in from reference TRBV5-6 and TRBJ2-5, reads DAGVTQSPTHLIKTRGQQVTLRCSPKSGHDTVSWYQQALGQGPQFIFQYYEEEERQRGNFPDRFSGHQFPNYSSELNVNALLLGDSALYLCASSSRRRQETQYFGPGTRLLVL.